The rows below give T cell receptor beta chains drawn from one sample of a study of human T cells and chemical hapten exposure. A single record per CDR3 protein comes from TCRdb applying MiXCR to the RACE reads. The data show roughly 60,000 distinct CDR3 sequences, approximately 7% seen once. This material consisted of whole blood, taken in connection with sensitization to the hapten diphenylcyclopropenone (DPC). The receptors were gathered from a woman in her 30s with alopecia areata. Some clones in this sample may be carry-over from other donors' samples. Both conserved end residues are part of each CDR3. Each record gives: clone size, D gene, J gene, V gene, CDR3 protein, CDR3 DNA. D genes are given only for firm matches. Not all rows give a size; the values are once, few, many and, for expanded clones, a class.

abundance: few; d_gene: TRBD1; j_gene: TRBJ1-1; v_gene: TRBV7-9; CDR3aa: CASSASQTGLTAEAFF; CDR3nt: TGTGCCAGCAGCGCGTCCCAGACAGGGCTGACAGCTGAAGCTTTCTTT
abundance: few; d_gene: -; j_gene: TRBJ2-2; v_gene: TRBV10-3; CDR3aa: CAISESMGRKTGELFF; CDR3nt: TGTGCCATCAGTGAGTCGATGGGCCGTAAGACCGGGGAGCTGTTTTTT
abundance: many; d_gene: -; j_gene: TRBJ1-1; v_gene: TRBV11-2; CDR3aa: CASSLYTGSGTEAFF; CDR3nt: TGTGCCAGCAGCTTATACACAGGCAGTGGGACTGAAGCTTTCTTT
abundance: many; d_gene: TRBD1; j_gene: TRBJ2-3; v_gene: TRBV9; CDR3aa: CASSGTGADTQYF; CDR3nt: TGTGCCAGCAGCGGGACAGGGGCAGATACGCAGTATTTT
abundance: many; d_gene: TRBD1; j_gene: TRBJ1-3; v_gene: TRBV7-3; CDR3aa: CASSSGGGNTIYF; CDR3nt: TGTGCCAGCAGCTCAGGGGGAGGAAACACCATATATTTT
abundance: many; d_gene: -; j_gene: TRBJ2-3; v_gene: TRBV12-3/TRBV12-4; CDR3aa: CASSRYGTGGTDTQYF; CDR3nt: TGTGCCAGCAGTCGATACGGGACTGGAGGCACAGATACGCAGTATTTT
abundance: many; d_gene: TRBD1; j_gene: TRBJ1-1; v_gene: TRBV5-1; CDR3aa: CASSMGQLNTEAFF; CDR3nt: TGCGCCAGCAGTATGGGACAGTTGAACACTGAAGCTTTCTTT
abundance: many; d_gene: TRBD1; j_gene: TRBJ2-1; v_gene: TRBV20-1; CDR3aa: CSAVHRGRSSYNEQFF; CDR3nt: TGCAGTGCTGTACACAGGGGTAGGAGCTCCTACAATGAGCAGTTCTTC
abundance: few; d_gene: TRBD1; j_gene: TRBJ1-2; v_gene: TRBV12-3/TRBV12-4; CDR3aa: CASSLTGAELRGDTF; CDR3nt: TGTGCCAGCAGTTTGACAGGGGCAGAGTTGCGCGGCGACACCTTC
abundance: few; d_gene: TRBD1; j_gene: TRBJ1-2; v_gene: TRBV4-2; CDR3aa: CASSQGGTGLSYGYTF; CDR3nt: TGTGCCAGCAGCCAAGGAGGGACAGGGCTATCCTATGGCTACACCTTC
abundance: many; d_gene: TRBD1; j_gene: TRBJ2-7; v_gene: TRBV7-3; CDR3aa: CASSLTRQGRYEQYF; CDR3nt: TGTGCCAGCAGCTTAACGCGACAGGGGAGATACGAGCAGTACTTC
abundance: many; d_gene: -; j_gene: TRBJ2-5; v_gene: TRBV7-3; CDR3aa: CASSLSPGLGETQYF; CDR3nt: TGTGCCAGCAGCTTAAGCCCGGGACTCGGGGAGACCCAGTACTTC
abundance: few; d_gene: TRBD1; j_gene: TRBJ1-5; v_gene: TRBV7-8; CDR3aa: CASSPNPRQGVNQPQHF; CDR3nt: TGTGCCAGCAGCCCCAATCCGAGACAGGGGGTCAATCAGCCCCAGCATTTT
abundance: few; d_gene: TRBD1; j_gene: TRBJ2-7; v_gene: TRBV2; CDR3aa: CASIPGTGGTRSYEQYF; CDR3nt: TGTGCCAGCATCCCCGGGACAGGGGGCACGAGATCCTACGAGCAGTACTTC
abundance: many; d_gene: -; j_gene: TRBJ2-3; v_gene: TRBV20-1; CDR3aa: CSARSGGLSDTQYF; CDR3nt: TGCAGTGCTAGGTCTGGGGGCCTATCAGATACGCAGTATTTT
abundance: many; d_gene: -; j_gene: TRBJ2-7; v_gene: TRBV3-1; CDR3aa: CASSPSTPYEQYF; CDR3nt: TGTGCCAGCAGCCCGAGTACACCTTACGAGCAGTACTTC
abundance: many; d_gene: -; j_gene: TRBJ1-4; v_gene: TRBV6-1; CDR3aa: CASSFDRTNNEKLFF; CDR3nt: TGTGCCAGCAGTTTCGACAGGACCAATAATGAAAAACTGTTTTTT
abundance: -; d_gene: TRBD1; j_gene: TRBJ2-1; v_gene: TRBV25-1; CDR3aa: CASSALGGQGYNEQFF; CDR3nt: TGTGCCAGCAGTGCATTGGGGGGACAGGGCTACAATGAGCAGTTCTTC
abundance: -; d_gene: TRBD1; j_gene: TRBJ1-1; v_gene: TRBV29-1; CDR3aa: CSVEGQGAQAFF; CDR3nt: TGCAGCGTTGAAGGACAGGGGGCTCAAGCTTTCTTT
abundance: many; d_gene: -; j_gene: TRBJ1-2; v_gene: TRBV7-9; CDR3aa: CASSPRAQGSVFYGYTF; CDR3nt: TGTGCCAGCAGCCCGAGAGCGCAGGGTTCCGTTTTCTATGGCTACACCTTC
abundance: many; d_gene: -; j_gene: TRBJ1-1; v_gene: TRBV7-9; CDR3aa: CASSLDPGLGAEAFF; CDR3nt: TGTGCCAGCAGCTTAGATCCGGGCTTGGGGGCTGAAGCTTTCTTT
abundance: many; d_gene: -; j_gene: TRBJ1-4; v_gene: TRBV3-1; CDR3aa: CASSQGLTGLQEKLFF; CDR3nt: TGTGCCAGCAGCCAAGGACTTACAGGGTTACAAGAAAAACTGTTTTTT
abundance: -; d_gene: -; j_gene: TRBJ2-1; v_gene: TRBV6-1; CDR3aa: CASILTDYSPLYEQFF; CDR3nt: TGTGCCAGCATCTTGACGGACTACTCGCCCCTCTATGAGCAGTTCTTC
abundance: many; d_gene: -; j_gene: TRBJ2-1; v_gene: TRBV7-8; CDR3aa: CASSLVAAGPHEQFF; CDR3nt: TGTGCCAGCAGCTTAGTCGCGGCGGGCCCCCATGAGCAGTTCTTC
abundance: many; d_gene: -; j_gene: TRBJ2-5; v_gene: TRBV6-5; CDR3aa: CASTGVETQYF; CDR3nt: TGTGCCAGCACGGGGGTAGAGACCCAGTACTTC
abundance: many; d_gene: TRBD2; j_gene: TRBJ2-7; v_gene: TRBV6-5; CDR3aa: CASSTSRGGSYEQYF; CDR3nt: TGTGCCAGCAGTACCTCCCGGGGGGGTTCCTACGAGCAGTACTTC
abundance: -; d_gene: -; j_gene: TRBJ1-2; v_gene: TRBV5-4; CDR3aa: CASSARIGREYGYTF; CDR3nt: TGTGCCAGCAGCGCACGAATAGGGCGGGAATATGGCTACACCTTC
abundance: many; d_gene: TRBD1; j_gene: TRBJ2-5; v_gene: TRBV6-1; CDR3aa: CASTSTAGDRVETQYF; CDR3nt: TGTGCCAGCACATCGACGGCGGGGGACAGGGTAGAGACCCAGTACTTC
abundance: few; d_gene: TRBD1; j_gene: TRBJ1-4; v_gene: TRBV29-1; CDR3aa: CSVHRGTNEKLFF; CDR3nt: TGCAGCGTGCACAGGGGGACTAATGAAAAACTGTTTTTT
abundance: many; d_gene: -; j_gene: TRBJ1-1; v_gene: TRBV12-3/TRBV12-4; CDR3aa: CASSSILTLMNTEAFF; CDR3nt: TGTGCCAGCAGTTCCATCCTGACACTCATGAACACTGAAGCTTTCTTT
abundance: many; d_gene: -; j_gene: TRBJ1-4; v_gene: TRBV6-5; CDR3aa: CASSYSWGPNEKLFF; CDR3nt: TGTGCCAGCAGTTACTCTTGGGGACCTAATGAAAAACTGTTTTTT
abundance: many; d_gene: -; j_gene: TRBJ2-2; v_gene: TRBV5-1; CDR3aa: CASSLGWGQNTGELFF; CDR3nt: TGCGCCAGCAGCTTGGGATGGGGACAGAACACCGGGGAGCTGTTTTTT
abundance: few; d_gene: TRBD1; j_gene: TRBJ1-2; v_gene: TRBV6-1; CDR3aa: CASSEGQLIYGYTF; CDR3nt: TGTGCCAGCAGCGAGGGACAGCTAATCTATGGCTACACCTTC
abundance: many; d_gene: TRBD2; j_gene: TRBJ2-3; v_gene: TRBV2; CDR3aa: CASIGGRDTDTQYF; CDR3nt: TGTGCCAGCATAGGAGGGAGGGACACAGATACGCAGTATTTT
abundance: many; d_gene: TRBD1; j_gene: TRBJ1-5; v_gene: TRBV20-1; CDR3aa: CSARQGGYSNQPQHF; CDR3nt: TGCAGTGCCCGCCAGGGGGGATATAGCAATCAGCCCCAGCATTTT
abundance: -; d_gene: -; j_gene: TRBJ1-1; v_gene: TRBV3-1; CDR3aa: CASSQEGALGAFF; CDR3nt: TGTGCCAGCAGCCAAGAAGGTGCCCTCGGGGCTTTCTTT
abundance: many; d_gene: TRBD1; j_gene: TRBJ1-2; v_gene: TRBV11-2; CDR3aa: CASSLGGQGYGYTF; CDR3nt: TGTGCCAGCAGCTTAGGGGGACAGGGTTATGGCTACACCTTC
abundance: many; d_gene: -; j_gene: TRBJ2-3; v_gene: TRBV3-1; CDR3aa: CASSQANTDTQYF; CDR3nt: TGTGCCAGCAGCCAAGCTAACACAGATACGCAGTATTTT
abundance: many; d_gene: -; j_gene: TRBJ1-1; v_gene: TRBV20-1; CDR3aa: CSAPGKNMNTEAFF; CDR3nt: TGCAGTGCTCCGGGAAAGAACATGAACACTGAAGCTTTCTTT
abundance: many; d_gene: -; j_gene: TRBJ2-7; v_gene: TRBV11-2; CDR3aa: CASSAGADVYEQYF; CDR3nt: TGTGCCAGCAGCGCTGGGGCGGACGTTTACGAGCAGTACTTC